Listed below are T cell receptor beta chains from one sample, sequenced in a study of CD8 T cells in ankylosing spondylitis. TCRdb passed the 5' RACE reads through MiXCR, listing each CDR3 protein once. The sample consists of around 330,000 distinct CDR3 sequences, approximately 10% of them appearing once. Sequenced sample: blood, either unsorted or a sorted T cell fraction (not recorded which). Receptors originate from a female donor with ankylosing spondylitis or in good health (not recorded which). Both conserved end residues are part of each CDR3. D genes are given only for firm matches. A row's size may be missing; if present it is once, few, many or a size class.

CDR3nt	CDR3aa	abundance	d_gene	v_gene	j_gene
TGTGCCAGCAGTTCCCAACCCGGGGGAAGGTCCTACGAGCAGTACTTC	CASSSQPGGRSYEQYF	few	.	TRBV27	TRBJ2-7
TGTGCCAGCAGTCCCTTGGGGGGCTCCTATGGCTACACCTTC	CASSPLGGSYGYTF	many	.	TRBV12-3/TRBV12-4	TRBJ1-2
TGCAGCGTTGAAGATCCACTCAGACAGGGCTACAATGAGCAGTTCTTC	CSVEDPLRQGYNEQFF	many	TRBD1	TRBV29-1	TRBJ2-1
TGTGCCAGCAGTGTGGGGACTAGCGGGGCCTACAATGAGCAGTTCTTC	CASSVGTSGAYNEQFF	many	TRBD2	TRBV25-1	TRBJ2-1
TGCGCCAGCAGCTTGGAGTCGGGAGTTTCCGAGCAGTACTTC	CASSLESGVSEQYF	many	.	TRBV5-1	TRBJ2-7
TGCGCCAGCAGCTTGGATCTAACAGGGGGCAGGGAGACCCAGTACTTC	CASSLDLTGGRETQYF	few	TRBD1	TRBV5-1	TRBJ2-5
TGTGCCAGCAGCTCCCAGGGGGCAGGTGAGCAGTTCTTC	CASSSQGAGEQFF	few	TRBD1	TRBV7-2	TRBJ2-1
TGTGCCAGCAGTTTCACGGGACAGGGGAAGTACGAGCAGTACTTC	CASSFTGQGKYEQYF	few	TRBD1	TRBV7-6	TRBJ2-7
TGCAGTGCTAGAGACGGGGGGCAACAGCAGCCCCAGCATTTT	CSARDGGQQQPQHF	many	.	TRBV20-1	TRBJ1-5
TGTGCCAGCAGGCGCGCGGGAGCGGGGTTCTACAATGAGCAGTTCTTC	CASRRAGAGFYNEQFF	.	TRBD2	TRBV6-2/TRBV6-3	TRBJ2-1
TGCAGTGCTACGATCTCTAGCGGGAGGATAGGGAATGAGCAGTTCTTC	CSATISSGRIGNEQFF	many	TRBD2	TRBV20-1	TRBJ2-1
TGTGCCAGCAGTATACGACAGGGCTTAAACATTCAGCCCCAGCATTTT	CASSIRQGLNIQPQHF	.	TRBD1	TRBV28	TRBJ1-5
TGTGCCACCGCAACGGGGACGAGGTACGAGCAGTACTTC	CATATGTRYEQYF	many	.	TRBV2	TRBJ2-7
TGTGCCAGCAGCGGGACAGGGGGTACCGGGGAGCTGTTTTTT	CASSGTGGTGELFF	many	TRBD1	TRBV9	TRBJ2-2
TGTGCCAGCAGCCGTAGGCTGAATGAGCAGTTCTTC	CASSRRLNEQFF	.	.	TRBV27	TRBJ2-1
TGTGCCAGCAGCCGGGACAGGGTGTATGGCTACACCTTC	CASSRDRVYGYTF	many	TRBD1	TRBV12-3/TRBV12-4	TRBJ1-2
TGCAGTGCTAGAGATAGGACAGCTGCTGAAGCTTTCTTT	CSARDRTAAEAFF	many	.	TRBV20-1	TRBJ1-1
TGTGCCAGCACCCGGACAGGGGGGAAGAATTCACCCCTCCACTTT	CASTRTGGKNSPLHF	many	TRBD1	TRBV12-3/TRBV12-4	TRBJ1-6
TGCAGTGCCGCCAGGGGCGACAATCAGCCCCAGCATTTT	CSAARGDNQPQHF	few	.	TRBV20-1	TRBJ1-5
TGTGCCAGCAGTGCCACAGGGCCTTTAATCACAGATACGCAGTATTTT	CASSATGPLITDTQYF	.	.	TRBV28	TRBJ2-3
TGTGCCAGCAGCTTAACCGAGGGCGGGGGGCGGTACAATGAGCAGTTCTTC	CASSLTEGGGRYNEQFF	.	TRBD2	TRBV11-2	TRBJ2-1
TGTGCCAGCAGCCGGGACTCGGGGATGGGGAATTCACCCCTCCACTTT	CASSRDSGMGNSPLHF	.	.	TRBV7-9	TRBJ1-6
TGTGCCTGGACCGAGGACCCTTACGAGCAGTACTTC	CAWTEDPYEQYF	many	.	TRBV30	TRBJ2-7
TGTGCCAGCAGCCACGGGACGGCCAACTGGCAGTTCTTC	CASSHGTANWQFF	many	.	TRBV12-3/TRBV12-4	TRBJ2-1
TGCGCCAGCAGCCAAGAAAGGGGGCTAGCGGGAGTGATGCAGTTCTTC	CASSQERGLAGVMQFF	.	TRBD2	TRBV4-3	TRBJ2-1
TGCAGTGCTGCCGCCAGGGATAGCAATCAGCCCCAGCATTTT	CSAAARDSNQPQHF	many	.	TRBV20-1	TRBJ1-5
TGCAGCGCCGTAACAGTGAACACTGAAGCTTTCTTT	CSAVTVNTEAFF	many	.	TRBV29-1	TRBJ1-1
TGTGCCATCAGGGCCCACCAAGAGACCCAGTACTTC	CAIRAHQETQYF	many	.	TRBV10-3	TRBJ2-5
TGCAGTGCTAGGGACAGGGCCGATTCTTCCTCCTACGAGCAGTACTTC	CSARDRADSSSYEQYF	many	TRBD1	TRBV20-1	TRBJ2-7
TGCGCCAGCAGCTTGGGTTCGACAGGGGGCGCGGAGACCCAGTACTTC	CASSLGSTGGAETQYF	few	TRBD1	TRBV5-1	TRBJ2-5
TGTGCCATCAGTGTACACAGGGAAGCCGCTGAAGCTTTCTTT	CAISVHREAAEAFF	many	.	TRBV10-3	TRBJ1-1
TGTGCCAGCAGCGGATGGGGGACACAGGATTCCTACGAGCAGTACTTC	CASSGWGTQDSYEQYF	few	.	TRBV6-1	TRBJ2-7
TGTGCCAGCAGTTTATCCGGGGGGGCGCGAACCGGGGAGCTGTTTTTT	CASSLSGGARTGELFF	many	TRBD2	TRBV12-3/TRBV12-4	TRBJ2-2
TGTGCCAGCAGCTTGTCCGCGGCAAACTATGGCTACACCTTC	CASSLSAANYGYTF	few	.	TRBV5-5	TRBJ1-2
TGTGCCAGCAGCATATCCGGGACAGGACATTACAATGAGCAGTTCTTC	CASSISGTGHYNEQFF	many	TRBD1	TRBV28	TRBJ2-1
TGCAGTGCTAGAGATCTTCCAGCGGGAGGGGGCTACGAGCAGTACTTC	CSARDLPAGGGYEQYF	many	TRBD2	TRBV20-1	TRBJ2-7
TGTGCCAGCAGTTATCCCAGACTAGCGGGAGTCAATGAGCAGTTCTTC	CASSYPRLAGVNEQFF	many	TRBD2	TRBV6-2/TRBV6-3	TRBJ2-1
TGTGCCAGCAGTTACGTCATGAACACTGAAGCTTTCTTT	CASSYVMNTEAFF	many	.	TRBV6-2/TRBV6-3	TRBJ1-1
TGTGCCAGCAGCCCCCAGCGGCAGGTTCCGGTGAATGAGCAGTTCTTC	CASSPQRQVPVNEQFF	.	.	TRBV7-8	TRBJ2-1
TGCGCCAGCAGCTTGAACATAGCTAGCACAGATACGCAGTATTTT	CASSLNIASTDTQYF	many	.	TRBV5-1	TRBJ2-3
TGTGCCAGCAGCTCCATAGCGGGAGCCTCCTGGGAGCAGTACTTC	CASSSIAGASWEQYF	many	TRBD2	TRBV7-6	TRBJ2-7
TGTGCCAGCAGTTATCGGAGGCGCGTCACAGATACGCAGTATTTT	CASSYRRRVTDTQYF	many	.	TRBV6-2/TRBV6-3	TRBJ2-3
TGCAGTAACCGGGACAGGGGGTCAGATACGCAGTATTTT	CSNRDRGSDTQYF	many	TRBD1	TRBV20-1	TRBJ2-3
TGCGCCAGCAGTGGGCAGAATGACGAGCAGTACTTC	CASSGQNDEQYF	many	.	TRBV5-1	TRBJ2-7
TGTGCCAGCAGCTTAGGGGGAGATACGCAGTATTTT	CASSLGGDTQYF	many	.	TRBV5-1	TRBJ2-3
TGCAGCGTTAGGGACAGGCTAGGATCGCCCCTCCACTTT	CSVRDRLGSPLHF	many	TRBD1	TRBV29-1	TRBJ1-6
TGCAGTGCCCGACCGGGACAGGGCGAAAAACTGTTTTTT	CSARPGQGEKLFF	many	TRBD1	TRBV20-1	TRBJ1-4
TGTGCCAGTAGTCAACTAGCCGACTCCTACAATGAGCAGTTCTTC	CASSQLADSYNEQFF	.	.	TRBV19	TRBJ2-1
TGCGCCAGCAGCTTGGGCCTAGCGGGAGGCGGATCCTACAATGAGCAGTTCTTC	CASSLGLAGGGSYNEQFF	many	TRBD2	TRBV5-1	TRBJ2-1
TGCAGCGTAGTTACAGGGGGGAGAACAGATACGCAGTATTTT	CSVVTGGRTDTQYF	many	TRBD1	TRBV29-1	TRBJ2-3
TGCAGTGCTAGACCGGGACAGGATAATTCACCCCTCCACTTT	CSARPGQDNSPLHF	many	TRBD1	TRBV20-1	TRBJ1-6